This is a list of T cell receptor beta chains from one sample in a study of metastatic and nonmetastatic thyroid tumors. TCRdb reprocessed the PCR reads using MiXCR. The sample has 7,500 to 10,000 clones; roughly 35% are singletons. Sequencing was carried out using tumor tissue. These TCRs come from a female donor with papillary thyroid cancer or a benign thyroid nodule (not recorded which). Some clones in this sample may be carry-over from other donors' samples. Both conserved end residues are part of each CDR3. D genes are given only for firm matches. Rows may omit the clone size; those that give it use once, few, many or a size class.

TRBV13	NA	NA	TRBJ2-3	TGTGCCAGCAGTCGAGCGTTTTTCACAGATACGCAGTATTTT	CASSRAFFTDTQYF
TRBV6-2/TRBV6-3	NA	few	TRBJ2-2	TGTGCCAGCAGACTATCTAGTATGCCCGGGAAGCTGTTTTTT	CASRLSSMPGKLFF
TRBV18	TRBD1	many	TRBJ1-1	TGTGCCAGCTCACCAATGAGGGGGCCTATGAACACTGAAGCTTTCTTT	CASSPMRGPMNTEAFF
TRBV28	TRBD1	few	TRBJ2-1	TGTGCCAGCAGTACAGGGGACAGCAATGAGCAGTTCTTC	CASSTGDSNEQFF
TRBV28	NA	few	TRBJ2-2	TGTGCCAGCACCGGAGCTTCGTACACCGGGGAGCTGTTTTTT	CASTGASYTGELFF
TRBV30	NA	NA	TRBJ2-7	TGTGCCTGGAGTTCCGATGCCTACGAGCAGTACTTC	CAWSSDAYEQYF
TRBV12-3/TRBV12-4	TRBD1	NA	TRBJ1-1	TGTGCCAGCGGTCGGGGACAGTACACTGAAGCTTTCTTT	CASGRGQYTEAFF
TRBV12-3/TRBV12-4	NA	few	TRBJ1-2	TGTGCCAGCAGTCTCTATCATCCAGGACGGCACTATGGCTACACCTTC	CASSLYHPGRHYGYTF
TRBV30	NA	NA	TRBJ1-6	TGTGCCTGGAGTGTACGGGAGGACTCACCCCTCCACTTT	CAWSVREDSPLHF
TRBV27	NA	NA	TRBJ1-1	TGTGCCAGCTTAAACAGGTGGGGGGACACTGAAGCTTTCTTT	CASLNRWGDTEAFF
TRBV6-1	NA	medium-sized	TRBJ2-5	TGTGCCAGCAGTGAAGCGCATCGGAGGACCCAGTACTTC	CASSEAHRRTQYF
TRBV28	NA	many	TRBJ2-1	TGTGCCAGCAGTTTTTCCGGGAATGAGCAGTTCTTC	CASSFSGNEQFF
TRBV7-8	TRBD2	medium-sized	TRBJ2-1	TGTGCCAGCAGCTACCGGGCCGGACTAGCGACTTTGGATGAGCAGTTCTTC	CASSYRAGLATLDEQFF
TRBV6-1	TRBD1	medium-sized	TRBJ1-6	TGTGCCAGCAGCCAACAGGGGATAGGGGCTTCTAATTCACCCCTCCACTTT	CASSQQGIGASNSPLHF
TRBV19	NA	NA	TRBJ1-2	TGTGCCAGTAGTGGTACTAACTATGGCTACACCTTC	CASSGTNYGYTF
TRBV5-1	NA	NA	TRBJ1-1	TGCGCCAGCAGCTCCTCGGGTGTCATGAACACTGAAGCTTTCTTT	CASSSSGVMNTEAFF
TRBV5-1	NA	medium-sized	TRBJ2-7	TGCGCCAGCAGCTTGGCCTTGGGGACCTACGAGCAGTACTTC	CASSLALGTYEQYF
TRBV5-6	NA	many	TRBJ2-2	TGTGCCAGCTCGTTCCGTGAGGGGGGGCGATTCACCGGGGAGCTGTTTTTT	CASSFREGGRFTGELFF
TRBV27	NA	medium-sized	TRBJ2-1	TGTGCCAGCAGTTTATCGGTCCGTAGCAATGAGCAGTTCTTC	CASSLSVRSNEQFF
TRBV6-5	TRBD2	medium-sized	TRBJ2-3	TGTGCCAGCAGTTACTCGTTTAGTCGGGGGGGCCCCACAGATACGCAGTATTTT	CASSYSFSRGGPTDTQYF
TRBV20-1	NA	large	TRBJ2-3	TGCAGTGCTAGAGTTGGAGCGGGCCGAATGGATACGCAGTATTTT	CSARVGAGRMDTQYF
TRBV11-2	NA	NA	TRBJ2-1	TGTGCCAGCAGCCCCACCCGATCGGGATACAATGAGCAGTTCTTC	CASSPTRSGYNEQFF
TRBV20-1	TRBD1	once	TRBJ1-6	TGCAGTGCTAGAGATCGCGTGACAGGGAATTCACCCCTCCACTTT	CSARDRVTGNSPLHF
TRBV20-1	NA	NA	TRBJ1-2	TGCAGTGCGCCGACAGGCCCATTCTCGGGCTACACCTTC	CSAPTGPFSGYTF
TRBV6-2/TRBV6-3	NA	NA	TRBJ2-5	TGTGCCAGCAGTTACGACCCCAACTCCGGGCAAGAGACCCAGTACTTC	CASSYDPNSGQETQYF
TRBV28	TRBD2	NA	TRBJ2-7	TGTGCCAGCACTGTTAGGACTAGCGGACCCTACGAGCAGTACTTC	CASTVRTSGPYEQYF
TRBV6-4	NA	few	TRBJ2-2	TGTGCCAGCATAACAGGGCCGAACACCGGGGAGCTGTTTTTT	CASITGPNTGELFF
TRBV20-1	NA	NA	TRBJ1-2	TGCAGTGCCGGCGTCGGGGGAGGGTATGGCTACACCTTC	CSAGVGGGYGYTF
TRBV6-2/TRBV6-3	TRBD2	few	TRBJ2-7	TGTGCCAGCAGCGGGAGGGCCGGTAATTACGAGCAGTACTTC	CASSGRAGNYEQYF
TRBV2	NA	NA	TRBJ2-5	TGTGCCAGCAGTGAGGGCGGGACGGAGGAGACCCAGTACTTC	CASSEGGTEETQYF
TRBV11-2	TRBD2	NA	TRBJ2-1	TGTGCCAGCAGCCAGACTAGCGGGAATATTGAGCAGTTCTTC	CASSQTSGNIEQFF
TRBV4-1	NA	medium-sized	TRBJ1-4	TGCGCCAGCAGCCAGGCATATGCAACTAATGAAAAACTGTTTTTT	CASSQAYATNEKLFF
TRBV6-2/TRBV6-3	NA	NA	TRBJ1-3	TGTGCCAGCAGACGCCCCGGGTCTGGAAACACCATATATTTT	CASRRPGSGNTIYF
TRBV10-2	NA	few	TRBJ2-6	TGCGCCAGCAGTGAAGGGTTAGGGGCCAACGTCCTGACTTTC	CASSEGLGANVLTF
TRBV3-1	NA	NA	TRBJ1-5	TGTGCCAGCAGCGGGGGGACCGGGCGTCAGCCCCAGCATTTT	CASSGGTGRQPQHF
TRBV5-1	NA	once	TRBJ1-2	TGCGCCAGCAGCTTGTTGCCAGATCCCGACTATGGCTACACCTTC	CASSLLPDPDYGYTF
TRBV28	NA	NA	TRBJ2-7	TGTGCCACAGGGGCGGCTAGCGGTTATTACGAGCAGTACTTC	CATGAASGYYEQYF
TRBV24-1	NA	few	TRBJ2-7	TGTGCCACCAGTGATCCAGCAGAGTACGAGCAGTACTTC	CATSDPAEYEQYF
TRBV12-5	NA	NA	TRBJ1-3	TGTGCTGTAACAAGGGGGTCTGGAAACACCATATATTTT	CAVTRGSGNTIYF
TRBV5-1	TRBD1	medium-sized	TRBJ2-2	TGCGCCAGCAGCTTGGTGGGGACAGGGGAAGGCACCGGGGAGCTGTTTTTT	CASSLVGTGEGTGELFF
TRBV19	TRBD2	medium-sized	TRBJ2-7	TGTGCCAGTAGTATAGCGGGAGGACGCGTCCCCCCCTACGAGCAGTACTTC	CASSIAGGRVPPYEQYF